This T cell receptor beta chain derives from a study of shared clonotypes between healthy human individuals. Overall study: CD8 memory received one plate per donor, CD8 naive two, CD4 memory three and CD4 naive three. The study's findings and limits: Sampling was confined to blood; repertoires within tissues likely differ.

This clone was found a few times. Its matching antigen is unknown. V was clipped by 0 bases and J by 8 bases, with 14 bases between them. The length of the CDR3 is 15 residues. The germline V gene encodes CDR1 SGHNT and CDR2 YENEEA. Sequencing used immunoSEQ multiplex PCR; TCRdb keeps in-frame clones, though not all of them. In the table there are around 1.9 million clones, 85% to 95% of which are singletons. Positively selected for CCR7, the CD45RO-negative cells used as naive CD8 cells excluded terminally differentiated effector memory CD45RA+ cells. Sample: naive CD8+ T cells from PBMCs. This sequence originates from a man aged 18-30 years in good health. Some clones in this sample may be carry-over from other donors' samples. The chain uses TRBV11-3 and TRBJ1-3; the D is unclear. CDR3 residues: CASSLDRAAVDTIYF. The CDR3 DNA reads TGTGCCAGCAGCTTAGATCGGGCGGCGGTAGACACCATATATTTT.